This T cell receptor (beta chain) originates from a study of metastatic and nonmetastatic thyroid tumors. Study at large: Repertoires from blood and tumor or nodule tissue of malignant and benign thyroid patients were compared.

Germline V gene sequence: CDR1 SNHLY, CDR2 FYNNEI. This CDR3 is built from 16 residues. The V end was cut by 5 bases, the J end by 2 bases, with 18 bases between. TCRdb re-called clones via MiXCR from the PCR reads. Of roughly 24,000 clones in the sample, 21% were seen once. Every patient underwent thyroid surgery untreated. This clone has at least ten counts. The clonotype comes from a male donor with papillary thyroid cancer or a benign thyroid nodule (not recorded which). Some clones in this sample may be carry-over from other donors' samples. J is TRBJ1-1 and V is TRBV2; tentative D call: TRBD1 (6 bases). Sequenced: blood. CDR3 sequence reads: CASSPFPRGGNTEAFF. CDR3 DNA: TGTGCCAGCAGTCCTTTCCCTAGGGGGGGTAACACTGAAGCTTTCTTT.